These 14 T cell receptor beta chains were sequenced from one sample in a study of blood T cell repertoires in COVID-19. Data came from immunoSEQ multiplex PCR; TCRdb stores just in-frame clones and leaves some out. The sample has about 39,000 clones, 70% to 90% seen once. The sequenced sample consisted of peripheral blood. The receptors were gathered from a man in his 60s in a cohort sampled during active COVID-19.

The chain uses TRBV11-3 and TRBJ2-1; D possibly corresponds to TRBD1 (6 bases). The germline V gene encodes CDR1 SGHNT and CDR2 YENEEA. The CDR3 is 14 amino acids. With 5 bases removed from V and 3 bases from J, the gap between germline ends came to 11 bases. CDR3 sequence: CASSRDNFYNEQFF. CDR3 sequence (DNA): TGTGCCAGCAGCCGGGACAACTTCTACAATGAGCAGTTCTTC.

The genes are TRBV6-5 and TRBJ2-6; the D gene is possibly TRBD2 (6 bases). V was pared by 6 bases and J by 5 bases, with 11 bases between. The CDR3 extends over 14 amino acids. Germline V CDR1 and CDR2: MNHEY, SVGAGI. CDR3 nucleotide sequence: TGTGCCAGCAGCTGGGGGGTCCGGGCCAACGTCCTGACTTTC. It specifies CASSWGVRANVLTF.

This sequence joins TRBV10-2 and TRBJ1-5, with TRBD1 as a possible D gene (6 bases). Germline V gene sequence: CDR1 WSHSY, CDR2 SAAADI. The germline V and J ends were trimmed by 7 bases and 7 bases, with 23 bases remaining between them. The CDR3 has 16 residues. The DNA for the CDR3 is TGCGCCAGCACCCAAGGGGGGGCGTCGCGTAAACAGCCCCAGCATTTT. Translating gives CASTQGGASRKQPQHF.

This chain connects TRBV15 to TRBJ2-7; a possible D gene is TRBD2 (5 bases). The germline V and J ends were trimmed by 0 bases and 12 bases, with 21 bases remaining between them. This CDR3 spans 15 amino acids. Germline V lookup: CDR1 LNHNV, CDR2 YYDKDF (reference sequence). As DNA, the CDR3 is TGTGCCACCAGCAGAGATATGCGACGGACTTCGGCCTTGTACTTC. Its protein is CATSRDMRRTSALYF.

The V gene is TRBV5-1, the J gene TRBJ2-2; possible D gene TRBD2, 6 bases. This CDR3 is 14 amino acids long. CDR1 and CDR2 (germline): SGHRS, YFSETQ. Trimming removed 4 bases at V and 5 bases at J, with 12 bases between. The CDR3 sequence is CASSGGTLTGELFF. In DNA form, the CDR3 reads TGCGCCAGCAGCGGCGGGACGTTAACCGGGGAGCTGTTTTTT.

A word on this clone: Additional DNA sequences in this sample encode the identical CDR3. The V gene is TRBV6-2 or TRBV6-3, the J gene TRBJ2-1, with 10 bases matching TRBD2. The junction had 5 bases not matched to a gene; V was cut back by 0 bases and J by 3 bases. The CDR3 runs to 17 residues. Germline V gives CDR1 MNHEY, CDR2 SVGEGT. CDR3 sequence reads: CASSYSPAGGLYNEQFF. CDR3 DNA: TGTGCCAGCAGTTACTCTCCAGCGGGAGGGCTCTACAATGAGCAGTTCTTC.

The rearrangement joins TRBV19 to TRBJ1-2, with a weak D call TRBD1 (5 bases). V dropped 7 bases and J dropped 6 bases, with 15 bases sitting between them. The germline V gene encodes CDR1 LNHDA and CDR2 SQIVND (reference sequence). This CDR3 is 13 amino acids long. This CDR3 reads CASKDGGRDGYTF. CDR3 in DNA: TGTGCCAGTAAGGACGGGGGACGCGATGGCTACACCTTC. The whole variable domain, remainder taken from reference TRBV19 and TRBJ1-2, is DGGITQSPKYLFRKEGQNVTLSCEQNLNHDAMYWYRQDPGQGLRLIYYSQIVNDFQKGDIAEGYSVSREKKESFPLTVTSAQKNPTAFYLCASKDGGRDGYTFGSGTRLTVV.

The rearrangement uses TRBV7-8 and TRBJ2-5, with 11 bases matching TRBD2. CDR1 SGHVS and CDR2 FQNEAQ come from the germline V gene. This CDR3 spans 17 amino acids. V lost 5 bases to trimming and J lost 1 base; unmatched junction nucleotides: 9. CDR3 protein: CASSPLAGGLLQETQYF. The CDR3 DNA is TGTGCCAGCAGCCCCCTAGCGGGGGGCCTCCTCCAAGAGACCCAGTACTTC.

This clone showed up just a few times. Compared with germline, one end of the junction differs, possibly owing to a read error. The V gene is TRBV3-1 (or the pseudogene TRBV3-2), the J gene TRBJ2-6; 11 nucleotides match TRBD1. The CDR3 sequence is 16 residues long. CDR1 LGHDT and CDR2 YNNKEL come from the germline V gene (reference sequence). CDR3 loop: CASSQGAGTGGNVLTF. The DNA for the CDR3 is TGTGCCAGCAGCCAAGGCGCGGGGACAGGGGGCAACGTCCTGACTTTC.

This sequence joins TRBV7-2 and TRBJ1-1; D might be TRBD1 (5 bases). Germline values: CDR1 SGHTA, CDR2 FQGNSA. The CDR3 runs 12 residues. The V and J ends lost 6 bases and 7 bases respectively, with 12 bases between them. The CDR3 DNA reads TGTGCCAGCAGACTCGGGGGGAATGAAGCTTTCTTT. Encoded protein: CASRLGGNEAFF. Looking up the rest from reference TRBV7-2 and TRBJ1-1 gives the full variable domain: GAGVSQSPSNKVTEKGKDVELRCDPISGHTALYWYRQSLGQGLEFLIYFQGNSAPDKSGLPSDRFSAERTGGSVSTLTIQRTQQEDSAVYLCASRLGGNEAFFGQGTRLTVV.

This clone was counted a single time. The rearrangement joins TRBV7-2 to TRBJ1-2, with D uncertain. The CDR3 is 14 residues long. With 0 bases removed from V and 3 bases from J, the gap between germline ends came to 8 bases. The germline V gene encodes CDR1 SGHTA and CDR2 FQGNSA. The DNA of the CDR3 is TGTGCCAGCAGCTTAGCCGGCGGAGACTATGGCTACACCTTC. Amino acids: CASSLAGGDYGYTF.

V is TRBV11-2 and J is TRBJ2-7; TRBD1 matches at 8 bases. CDR3 length: 14 residues. Germline values: CDR1 SGHAT, CDR2 FQNNGV. The ends lost 10 bases at V and 2 bases at J; junction bases unmatched: 10. In DNA, the CDR3 is TGTGCCACCACACCGGACAGGGTTCCCTACGAGCAGTACTTC. As protein: CATTPDRVPYEQYF.

CDR3 bases: TGTGCCAGCAGATACGGGGGGATGATTAACACTGAAGCTTTCTTT. Amino acids: CASRYGGMINTEAFF. The genes are TRBV28 and TRBJ1-1; D possibly corresponds to TRBD1 (5 bases). The CDR3 runs 15 residues. Germline V gives CDR1 MDHEN, CDR2 SYDVKM. The V gene lost 6 bases and the J gene lost 2 bases, with 16 bases spanning the gap.

This clone was recorded once. V usage is TRBV5-1 and J usage is TRBJ1-4, with D possibly being TRBD1 (6 bases). The germline V and J ends were trimmed by 2 bases and 1 base, with 12 bases remaining between them. The CDR3 spans 16 residues. Germline loops: CDR1 SGHRS, CDR2 YFSETQ. In nucleotides, the CDR3 is TGCGCCAGCAGCTTTCACGGGGGGCGAACTAATGAAAAACTGTTTTTT. Translation: CASSFHGGRTNEKLFF. Supplemented by reference TRBV5-1 and TRBJ1-4, the full variable domain reads KAGVTQTPRYLIKTRGQQVTLSCSPISGHRSVSWYQQTPGQGLQFLFEYFSETQRNKGNFPGRFSGRQFSNSRSEMNVSTLELGDSALYLCASSFHGGRTNEKLFFGSGTQLSVL.